This T cell receptor (beta chain) was captured in a study of blood T cell repertoires in COVID-19. In the study overall: Researchers got acute and convalescent COVID-19 samples from the United States, Italy and Spain.

Donors were grouped by their self-reported clinical history. Up to 2 weeks before entering the study, exposed participants had met a COVID-19 case. Clones were read by immunoSEQ multiplex PCR, and TCRdb kept only the in-frame ones, dropping some. The sample consists of fewer than 350,000 clones, approximately 90% of them appearing once. The sequence derives from a man aged 40-50 years who had been exposed to COVID-19. Sequenced material: PBMCs or T cells enriched from blood (not recorded which).

The CDR3 spells CASSASPGSAYEQYF. Written as DNA, the CDR3 is TGTGCCAGCAGCGCGTCCCCCGGGAGCGCCTACGAGCAGTACTTC. The chain joins TRBV9 to TRBJ2-7; tentatively, D is TRBD2 (6 bases). This CDR3 has 15 amino acids. The V gene lost 3 bases and the J gene lost 2 bases, with 15 bases spanning the gap. Germline V gene data show CDR1 as SGDLS and CDR2 as YYNGEE.